The clone carrying this T cell receptor beta chain was seen more than once but under ten times. This sample is part of a study of blood T cell repertoires in COVID-19. In the study overall: The United States, Italy and Spain supplied acute and convalescent COVID-19 samples. T cells, B-cell-depleted T cells, or PBMCs provided the cDNA or gDNA that served as material.

Per the original data handling: Estimates of nucleated cell counts were drawn from the amplification of reference gene primers. Sequenced by immunoSEQ multiplex PCR; TCRdb stores in-frame clones only, minus some. Clone size and V and J calls were adopted from that table, with D and trimming inferred from the DNA. The table includes 84,000 or so clones, around four fifths detected once. This receptor was obtained from a man older than 75 with active or convalescent COVID-19. The sample taken for sequencing was peripheral blood.

This CDR3 reads CASGGMRRSNTEAFF. In DNA form, the CDR3 reads TGTGCCAGCGGGGGGATGAGACGATCGAACACTGAAGCTTTCTTT. V and J are TRBV7-9 and TRBJ1-1, with D possibly TRBD1 on 5 matching bases. CDR1 and CDR2 from the germline V gene are SEHNR and FQNEAQ (reference sequence). Trimming left V 8 bases short and J 1 base short, with 17 bases between. This CDR3 contains 15 residues.